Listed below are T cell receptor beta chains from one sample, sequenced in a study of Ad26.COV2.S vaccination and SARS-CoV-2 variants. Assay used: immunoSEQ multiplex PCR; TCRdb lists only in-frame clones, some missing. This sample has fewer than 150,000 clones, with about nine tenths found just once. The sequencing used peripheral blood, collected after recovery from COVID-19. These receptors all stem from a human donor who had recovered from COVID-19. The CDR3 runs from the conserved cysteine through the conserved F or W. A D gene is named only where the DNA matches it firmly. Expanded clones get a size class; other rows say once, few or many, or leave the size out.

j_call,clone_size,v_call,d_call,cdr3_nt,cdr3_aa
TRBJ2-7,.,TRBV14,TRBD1,TGTGCCAGCAGCCATGCCGGGACAGTTTACGAGCAGTACTTC,CASSHAGTVYEQYF
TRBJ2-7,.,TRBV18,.,TGTGCCAGCTCACCACCGGGGGGGCAGGCCTACGAGCAGTACTTC,CASSPPGGQAYEQYF
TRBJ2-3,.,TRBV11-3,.,TGTGCCAGCACCCATAGGTCGGTGGATACGCAGTATTTT,CASTHRSVDTQYF
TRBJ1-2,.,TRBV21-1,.,TGTGCCAGCAGCAAAAGGGACCCTGGGACGAACTATGGCTACACCTTC,CASSKRDPGTNYGYTF
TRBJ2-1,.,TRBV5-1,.,TGCGCCAGCAGCTTGGGTCTAGTCACCTACAATGAGCAGTTCTTC,CASSLGLVTYNEQFF
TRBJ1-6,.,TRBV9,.,TGTGCCAGCAGCAAACACAAGGACAGCTATAATTCACCCCTCCACTTT,CASSKHKDSYNSPLHF
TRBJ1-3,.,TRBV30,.,TGTGCCTGGAGCCCCTCGAGGGGAAACACCATATATTTT,CAWSPSRGNTIYF
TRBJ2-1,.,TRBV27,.,TGTGCCAGCAGTCCCGGGACATCCCACAATGAGCAGTTCTTC,CASSPGTSHNEQFF
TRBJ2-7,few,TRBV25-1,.,TGTGCCAGCACCTCAGGCACCTACGAGCAGTACTTC,CASTSGTYEQYF
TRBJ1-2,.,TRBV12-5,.,TGTGCTAGTGGTTTGGCCCGCAACCTGAGAGTTCATCGAACCGATGGCTACACCTTC,CASGLARNLRVHRTDGYTF
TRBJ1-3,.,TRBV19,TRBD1,TGTGCCAGTAGTAGACCCGGACAGGGAGATTCTGGAAACACCATATATTTT,CASSRPGQGDSGNTIYF
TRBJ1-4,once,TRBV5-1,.,TGCGCCAGCAGTTACTCGGGACTCTTAAGCGAAAAACTGTTTTTT,CASSYSGLLSEKLFF
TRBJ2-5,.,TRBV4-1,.,TGCGCCAGCAGCCGCGGGGCCTACCAAGAGACCCAGTACTTC,CASSRGAYQETQYF
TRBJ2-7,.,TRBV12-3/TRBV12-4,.,TGTGCCAGCAGTGAGGTGGGGGGCTACGAGCAGTACTTC,CASSEVGGYEQYF
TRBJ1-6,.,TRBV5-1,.,TGCGCCAGCAAAACTGGGGGAGACGGCAATTCACCCCTCCACTTT,CASKTGGDGNSPLHF
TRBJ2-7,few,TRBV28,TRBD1,TGTGCCAGCAGTGGACAGGGGTCCACCTACGAGCAGTACTTC,CASSGQGSTYEQYF
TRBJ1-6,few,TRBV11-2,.,TGTGCCAGCAGCTTCACCAAGCGTTCCTATAATTCACCCCTCCACTTT,CASSFTKRSYNSPLHF
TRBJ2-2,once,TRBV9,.,TGTGCCAGCAGCGTACAGGGGAGCACCGGGGAGCTGTTTTTT,CASSVQGSTGELFF
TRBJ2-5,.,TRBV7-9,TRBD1,TGTGCCAGCAGACACGACAGGGGCCCAGAGACCCAGTACTTC,CASRHDRGPETQYF
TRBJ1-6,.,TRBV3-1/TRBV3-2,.,TGTGCCAGCAGCCCCTCAGTGAACTCCTATAATTCACCCCTCCACTTT,CASSPSVNSYNSPLHF
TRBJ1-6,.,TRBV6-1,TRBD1,TGTGCCAGCAGTGAAGCTGGGACAGGGTACATTACCCTCCACTTT,CASSEAGTGYITLHF
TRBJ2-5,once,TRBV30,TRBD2,TGTGCCTGGAGTGAGGGCGGGGGTATCCAAGAGACCCAGTACTTC,CAWSEGGGIQETQYF
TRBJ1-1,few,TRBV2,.,TGTGCCAGCACCGGACATTTAGAGCCTGAAGCTTTCTTT,CASTGHLEPEAFF
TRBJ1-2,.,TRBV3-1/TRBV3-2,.,TGTGCCAGCAGCCTACAGGAGGGCCTCTATGGCTACACCTTC,CASSLQEGLYGYTF
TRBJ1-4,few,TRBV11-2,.,TGTGCCAGCAGCCACGGCGGGCCAACCACTTCAACTAATGAAAAACTGTTTTTT,CASSHGGPTTSTNEKLFF
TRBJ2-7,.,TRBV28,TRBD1,TGTGCCAGCGGCCAGGGACAGGCTAGCTCCTACGAGCAGTACTTC,CASGQGQASSYEQYF
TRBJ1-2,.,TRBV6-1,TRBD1,TGTGCCAGCAGTGAAGCGCTTGGGACAGGCTCTAACTATGGCTACACCTTC,CASSEALGTGSNYGYTF
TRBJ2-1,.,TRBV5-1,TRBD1,TGCGCCAGCAGCTTCGTCCAGGGGGCTTACAATGAGCAGTTCTTC,CASSFVQGAYNEQFF
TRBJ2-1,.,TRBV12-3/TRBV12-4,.,TGTGCCAGCAGTTTTATAGTCTATGAGCAGTTCTTC,CASSFIVYEQFF
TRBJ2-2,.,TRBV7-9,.,TGTGCCAGCAGTTACGGGGCCGGGGAGCTGTTTTTT,CASSYGAGELFF
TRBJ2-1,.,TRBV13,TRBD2,TGTGCCAGCAGCTCCGGACTAGCGGGGGGTAGGCAGTTCTTC,CASSSGLAGGRQFF
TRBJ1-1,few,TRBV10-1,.,TGCGCCAGCAGTGAGGCAGGGCGGGCTGAAGCTTTCTTT,CASSEAGRAEAFF
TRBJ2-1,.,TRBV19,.,TGTGCCAGTAGTATACAGGGGGAGGGGAATGAGCAGTTCTTC,CASSIQGEGNEQFF
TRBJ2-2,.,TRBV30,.,TGTGCCTGGGGGCAGGGCGGGGCCGGGGAGCTGTTTTTT,CAWGQGGAGELFF
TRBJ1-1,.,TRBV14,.,TGTGCCAGCAGCCAAGATCTGCTGGTGACGAACACTGAAGCTTTCTTT,CASSQDLLVTNTEAFF
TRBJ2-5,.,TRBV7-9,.,TGTGCCAGCAGCTTTGGCGGGAAACAAGAGACCCAGTACTTC,CASSFGGKQETQYF
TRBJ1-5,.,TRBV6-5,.,TGTGCCAGCAGCCTAAATAGGTACGGAGATCAGCCCCAGCATTTT,CASSLNRYGDQPQHF
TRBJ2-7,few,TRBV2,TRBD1,TGTGCCAGCAGTGAAACCAGGGGGCAAGACGAGCAGTACTTC,CASSETRGQDEQYF
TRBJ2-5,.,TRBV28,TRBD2,TGTGCCAGCAGTTCCTCCGGGGAGGGAGAGACCCAGTACTTC,CASSSSGEGETQYF
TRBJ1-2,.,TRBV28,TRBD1,TGTGCCAGCAGGCTACAGGGGGTAGAGGGCTACACCTTC,CASRLQGVEGYTF
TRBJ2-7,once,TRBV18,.,TGTGCCAGCTCACCACTCCCTACGACAGACGTGTTGGGTTCCAAAGAGCAGTACTTC,CASSPLPTTDVLGSKEQYF